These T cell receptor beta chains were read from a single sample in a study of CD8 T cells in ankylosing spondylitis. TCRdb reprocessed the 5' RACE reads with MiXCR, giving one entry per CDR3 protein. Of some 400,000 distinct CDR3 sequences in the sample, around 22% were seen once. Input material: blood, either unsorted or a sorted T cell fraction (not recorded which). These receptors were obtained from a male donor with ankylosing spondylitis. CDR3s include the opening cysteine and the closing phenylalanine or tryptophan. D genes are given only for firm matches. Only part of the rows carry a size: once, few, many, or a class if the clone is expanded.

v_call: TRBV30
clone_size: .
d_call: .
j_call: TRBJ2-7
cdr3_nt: TGTGCCACTCGAACTAGCTACGAGCAGTACTTC
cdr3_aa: CATRTSYEQYF

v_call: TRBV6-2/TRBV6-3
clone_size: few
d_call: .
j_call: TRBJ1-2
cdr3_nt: TGTGCCAGCACCCTTAGCGGGTCCAACTATGGCTACACCTTC
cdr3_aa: CASTLSGSNYGYTF

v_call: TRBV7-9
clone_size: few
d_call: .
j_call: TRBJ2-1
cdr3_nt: TGTGCCAGCAGCTTCCGCTACTCGGGGTCCTACAATGAGCAGTTCTTC
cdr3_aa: CASSFRYSGSYNEQFF

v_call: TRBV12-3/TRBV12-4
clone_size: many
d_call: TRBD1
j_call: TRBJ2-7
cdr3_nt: TGTGCCAGCACCACAGGGGTAACCCACGAGCAGTACTTC
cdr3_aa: CASTTGVTHEQYF

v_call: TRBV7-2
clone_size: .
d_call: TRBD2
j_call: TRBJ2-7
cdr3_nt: TGTGCCAGCAGCTTTATACTAGCGGGAGACGAGCAGTACTTC
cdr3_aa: CASSFILAGDEQYF

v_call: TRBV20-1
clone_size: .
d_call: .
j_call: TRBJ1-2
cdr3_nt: TGCAGTGCCAAGTCCCTTAACTATGGCTACACCTTC
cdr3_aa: CSAKSLNYGYTF

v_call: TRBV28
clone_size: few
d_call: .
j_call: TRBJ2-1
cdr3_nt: TGTGCCAGCAGTTTAGCGGGCCGGACCTACAATGAGCAGTTCTTC
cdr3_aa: CASSLAGRTYNEQFF

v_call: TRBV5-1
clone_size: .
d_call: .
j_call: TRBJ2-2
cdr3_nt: TGCGCCAGCAGCTTAGAGGGGGCGAACACCGGGGAGCTGTTTTTT
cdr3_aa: CASSLEGANTGELFF

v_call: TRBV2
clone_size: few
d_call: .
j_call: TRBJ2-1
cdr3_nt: TGTGCCAGCAGATCCCAGGGGATCAGTGAGCAGTTCTTC
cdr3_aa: CASRSQGISEQFF

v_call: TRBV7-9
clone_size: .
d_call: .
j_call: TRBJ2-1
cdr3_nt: TGTGCCAGCAGCTTAACGGTACCAAATGAGCAGTTCTTC
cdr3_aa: CASSLTVPNEQFF

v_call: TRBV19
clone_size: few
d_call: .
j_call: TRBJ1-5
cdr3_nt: TGTGCCAGTAGTCCTACCGGGAACCGAAATCAGCCCCAGCATTTT
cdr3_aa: CASSPTGNRNQPQHF

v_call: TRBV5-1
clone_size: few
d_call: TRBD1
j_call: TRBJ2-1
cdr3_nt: TGCGCCAGCAGCTCGACAGGGGCCAAGAATGAGCAGTTCTTC
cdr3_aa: CASSSTGAKNEQFF

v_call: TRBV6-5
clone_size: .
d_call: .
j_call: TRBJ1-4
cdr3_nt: TGTGCCAGCAGTCCCTCGGGGCGAACTAATGAAAAACTGTTTTTT
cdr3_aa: CASSPSGRTNEKLFF

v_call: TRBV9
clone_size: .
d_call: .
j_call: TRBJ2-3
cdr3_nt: TGTGCCAGCAGCGTAAACGGGGACACAGATACGCAGTATTTT
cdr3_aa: CASSVNGDTDTQYF

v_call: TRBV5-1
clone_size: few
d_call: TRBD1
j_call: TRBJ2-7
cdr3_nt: TGCGCCAGCAGCTCCTCGGGACAGAAACGCTACGAGCAGTACTTC
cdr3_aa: CASSSSGQKRYEQYF

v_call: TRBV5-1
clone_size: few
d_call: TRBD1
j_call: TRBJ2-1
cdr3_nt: TGCGCCAGCAGCCCCGACAGGGGGCCCCTTGGGGAGCAGTTCTTC
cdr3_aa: CASSPDRGPLGEQFF

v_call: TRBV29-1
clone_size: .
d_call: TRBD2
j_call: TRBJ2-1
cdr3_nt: TGCAGCGCCTCCGCGGGAGGGCCGGGTGAGCAGTTCTTC
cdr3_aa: CSASAGGPGEQFF

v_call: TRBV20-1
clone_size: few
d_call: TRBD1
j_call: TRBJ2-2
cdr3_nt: TGCAGTGCTTGGACAAAGGACAGGGGGTATTTTAACACCGGGGAGCTGTTTTTT
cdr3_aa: CSAWTKDRGYFNTGELFF

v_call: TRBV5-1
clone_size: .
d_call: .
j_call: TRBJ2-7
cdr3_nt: TGCGCCAGCAGCTTGGCGGGCCAATCGGCCGAGCAGTACTTC
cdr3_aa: CASSLAGQSAEQYF

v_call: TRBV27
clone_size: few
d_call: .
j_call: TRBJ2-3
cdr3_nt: TGTGCCAGCAGATGGGACCGACTCACAGATACGCAGTATTTT
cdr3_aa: CASRWDRLTDTQYF

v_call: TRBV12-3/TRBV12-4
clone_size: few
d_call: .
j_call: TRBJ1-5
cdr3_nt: TGTGCCAGCAGTCGGTTCAATCAGCCCCAGCATTTT
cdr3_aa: CASSRFNQPQHF

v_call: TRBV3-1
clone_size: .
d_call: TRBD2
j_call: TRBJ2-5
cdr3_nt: TGTGCCAGCAGCCACATGGCGGGAGTGTTAGAGACCCAGTACTTC
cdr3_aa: CASSHMAGVLETQYF

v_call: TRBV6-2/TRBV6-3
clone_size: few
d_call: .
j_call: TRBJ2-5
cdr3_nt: TGTGCCAGCAGTTATGGAAGGCTAGGAGAGACCCAGTACTTC
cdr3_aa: CASSYGRLGETQYF

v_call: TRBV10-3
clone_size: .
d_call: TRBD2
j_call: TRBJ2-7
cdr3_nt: TGTGCCATCAGGGCAAATAGCGGGAGGTCGTCCGAGCAGTACTTC
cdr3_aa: CAIRANSGRSSEQYF

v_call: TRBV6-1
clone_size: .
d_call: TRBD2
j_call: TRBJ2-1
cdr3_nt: TGTGCCAGCAGGGAGTTAGCGGGAGGCAGATCAATGAGGAATGAGCAGTTCTTC
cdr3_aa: CASRELAGGRSMRNEQFF

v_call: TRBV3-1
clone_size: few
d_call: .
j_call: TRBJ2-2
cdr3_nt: TGTGCCAGCAGCCAAGATGTAGGTAGGACCGGGGAGCTGTTTTTT
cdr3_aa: CASSQDVGRTGELFF

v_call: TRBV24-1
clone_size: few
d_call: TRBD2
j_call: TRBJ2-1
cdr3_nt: TGTGCCACCAGTGGTCCAATAGCGGGGCTTTCCTCCTACAATGAGCAGTTCTTC
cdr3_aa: CATSGPIAGLSSYNEQFF

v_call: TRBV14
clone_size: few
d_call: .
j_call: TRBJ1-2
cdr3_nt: TGTGCCAGCAGCCAAGATTTGGCCAGGACGAATGGCTACACCTTC
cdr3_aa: CASSQDLARTNGYTF

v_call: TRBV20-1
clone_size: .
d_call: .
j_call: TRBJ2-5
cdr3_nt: TGCAGTGCTAGTGGATGGGGCCAAGAGACCCAGTACTTC
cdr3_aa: CSASGWGQETQYF

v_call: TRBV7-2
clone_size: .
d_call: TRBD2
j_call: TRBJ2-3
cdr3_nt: TGTGCCAGCAGCTTAGGTGCGGGAGGGGCAGCAGATACGCAGTATTTT
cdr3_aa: CASSLGAGGAADTQYF

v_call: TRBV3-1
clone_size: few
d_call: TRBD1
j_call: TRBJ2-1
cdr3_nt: TGTGCCAGCAGCCCTTCTCTGACAGGGACGACCTACAATGAGCAGTTCTTC
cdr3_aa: CASSPSLTGTTYNEQFF

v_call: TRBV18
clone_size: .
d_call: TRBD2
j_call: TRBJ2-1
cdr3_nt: TGTGCCAGCTCACCACGTGGACAGAGAGTGACTAGCGGGAGGTACAATGAGCAGTTCTTC
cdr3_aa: CASSPRGQRVTSGRYNEQFF

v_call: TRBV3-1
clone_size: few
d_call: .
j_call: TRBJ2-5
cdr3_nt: TGTGCCAGCAGCCAAGGAGTTAGCGGAACCCAAGAGACCCAGTACTTC
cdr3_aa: CASSQGVSGTQETQYF

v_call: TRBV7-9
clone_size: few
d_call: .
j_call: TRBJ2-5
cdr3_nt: TGTGCCAGCAGCTTTTTGGCAGGGAAAGAGACCCAGTACTTC
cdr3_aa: CASSFLAGKETQYF

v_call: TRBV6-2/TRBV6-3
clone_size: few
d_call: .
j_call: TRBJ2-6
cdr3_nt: TGTGCCAGCAACCAAATCAGGGACTCTGGGGCCAACGTCCTGACTTTC
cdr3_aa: CASNQIRDSGANVLTF

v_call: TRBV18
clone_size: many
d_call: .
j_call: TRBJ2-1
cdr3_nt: TGTGCCAGCTCACCAGGTCCTAGAAGGAATGAGCAGTTCTTC
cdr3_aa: CASSPGPRRNEQFF

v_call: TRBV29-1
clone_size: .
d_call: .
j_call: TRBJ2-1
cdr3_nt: TGCAGCGTTGCGGGCGGAGGCTCCTACAATGAGCAGTTCTTC
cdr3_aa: CSVAGGGSYNEQFF

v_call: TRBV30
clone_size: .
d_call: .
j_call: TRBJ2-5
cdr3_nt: TGTGCCTGGGGTCAGGGGGGTCCGGCAGAGACCCAGTACTTC
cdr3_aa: CAWGQGGPAETQYF

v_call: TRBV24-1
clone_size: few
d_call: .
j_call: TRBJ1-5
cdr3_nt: TGTGCCACCAGTGATTTGCCTCCAGTTAGCAATCAGCCCCAGCATTTT
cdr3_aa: CATSDLPPVSNQPQHF

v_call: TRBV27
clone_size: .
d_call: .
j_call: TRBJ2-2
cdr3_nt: TGTGCCAGCAGTAGGCGAGGGCGGAACACCGGGGAGCTGTTTTTT
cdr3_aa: CASSRRGRNTGELFF

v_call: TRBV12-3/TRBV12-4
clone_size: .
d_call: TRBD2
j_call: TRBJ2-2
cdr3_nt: TGTGCCAGCAGAGGGACTAGCGGGAGTGGTGGCACCGGGGAGCTGTTTTTT
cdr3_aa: CASRGTSGSGGTGELFF

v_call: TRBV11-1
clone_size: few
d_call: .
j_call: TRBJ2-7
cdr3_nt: TGTGCCAGCAGCTGGGACCACCGCGAGCAGTACTTC
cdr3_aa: CASSWDHREQYF

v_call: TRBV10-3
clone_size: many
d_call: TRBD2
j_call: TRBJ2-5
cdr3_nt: TGTGCCATCAGTGAACTAGCGGGGCCCCAAGAGACCCAGTACTTC
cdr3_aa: CAISELAGPQETQYF

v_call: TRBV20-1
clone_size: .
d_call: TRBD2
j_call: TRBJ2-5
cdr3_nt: TGCAGTGCTAGAGATGGGCGGGAGGGCCAAGAGACCCAGTACTTC
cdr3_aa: CSARDGREGQETQYF

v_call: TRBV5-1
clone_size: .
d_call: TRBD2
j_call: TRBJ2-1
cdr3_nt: TGCGCCAGCAGCTTGGTGACTAGCGGAGGCTACAATGAGCAGTTCTTC
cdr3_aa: CASSLVTSGGYNEQFF

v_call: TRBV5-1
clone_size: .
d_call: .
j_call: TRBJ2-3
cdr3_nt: TGCGCCAGCACGCTTCAGGCAGTCACAGATACGCAGTATTTT
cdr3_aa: CASTLQAVTDTQYF

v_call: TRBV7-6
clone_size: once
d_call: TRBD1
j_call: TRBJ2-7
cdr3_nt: TGTGCCAGCAGCCCGACAGGGTCTCGCTCCTACGAGCAGTACTTC
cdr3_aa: CASSPTGSRSYEQYF

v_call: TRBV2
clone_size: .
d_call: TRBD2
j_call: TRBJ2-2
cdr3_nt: TGTGCCAGCAGCAGTACGGGGGGATTCAACACCGGGGAGCTGTTTTTT
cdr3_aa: CASSSTGGFNTGELFF

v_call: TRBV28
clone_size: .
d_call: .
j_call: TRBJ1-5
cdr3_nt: TGTGCCAGCAGTTATCCTGGGAAGACTCAGCCCCAGCATTTT
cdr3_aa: CASSYPGKTQPQHF

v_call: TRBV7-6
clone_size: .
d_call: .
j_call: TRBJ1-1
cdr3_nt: TGTGCCAGCGGCGAGTGGTGGAACACTGAAGCTTTCTTT
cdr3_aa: CASGEWWNTEAFF

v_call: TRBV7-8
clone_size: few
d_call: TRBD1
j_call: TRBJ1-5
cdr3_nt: TGTGCCAGCAGCTTAGCTAACAGGGGTAGCAATCAGCCCCAGCATTTT
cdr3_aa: CASSLANRGSNQPQHF

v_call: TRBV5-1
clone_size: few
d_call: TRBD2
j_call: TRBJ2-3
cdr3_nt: TGCGCCAGCAGCGGGGGGGACGCCACAGATACGCAGTATTTT
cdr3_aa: CASSGGDATDTQYF

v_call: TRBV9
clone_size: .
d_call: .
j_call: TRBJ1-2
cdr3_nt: TGTGCCAGCAGCGTCCAAGGACAGACCTATGGCTACACCTTC
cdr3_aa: CASSVQGQTYGYTF

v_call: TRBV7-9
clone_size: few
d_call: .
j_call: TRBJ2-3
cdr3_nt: TGTGCCAGCAGCTTAACCAGGGTGAGGACAGATACGCAGTATTTT
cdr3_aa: CASSLTRVRTDTQYF

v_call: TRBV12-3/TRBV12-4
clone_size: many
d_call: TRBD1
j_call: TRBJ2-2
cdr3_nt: TGTGCCAGCAGCAACAGGGGGAACACCGGGGAGCTGTTTTTT
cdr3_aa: CASSNRGNTGELFF